The 13 T cell receptor beta chains in this list originate from one sample, sequenced in a study of CD8 T cells in Susac syndrome. RNA, at about 0.5 to 1 ug, was reverse transcribed with random hexamers. Each CDR3 protein is one row after TCRdb ran MiXCR on the immunoSEQ multiplex PCR reads. Of around 85,000 distinct CDR3 sequences in the sample, approximately 95% were seen once. Specimen: CD8+ T cells from PBMCs. The receptors stem from a human donor with Susac syndrome.

This clonotype was picked up one time. This chain joins TRBV5-6 and TRBJ2-2; 12 bases align to TRBD2. J was trimmed by 6 bases and V by 2 bases; bases with no gene match: 5. This CDR3 has 16 residues. The germline gives CDR1 SGHDT, CDR2 YYEEEE. In nucleotides, the CDR3 is TGTGCCAGCAGCTTCCTAGCGGGAGGGATCTCCGGGGAGCTGTTTTTT. Translated, it gives CASSFLAGGISGELFF.

The V gene is TRBV30, the J gene TRBJ2-7; D is undetermined. Per germline, CDR1 GTSNPN and CDR2 SVGIG (reference sequence). The V end lost 2 bases, the J end lost 1 base, and 9 bases lay between the germline ends. This CDR3 has 13 amino acids. CDR3 region: CAWSFPGSYEQYF. CDR3 sequence (DNA): TGTGCCTGGAGTTTTCCCGGGTCCTACGAGCAGTACTTC. Drawing the rest from reference TRBV30 and TRBJ2-7, the complete variable domain is SQTIHQWPATLVQPVGSPLSLECTVEGTSNPNLYWYRQAAGRGLQLLFYSVGIGQISSEVPQNLSASRPQDRQFILSSKKLLLSDSGFYLCAWSFPGSYEQYFGPGTRLTVT.

This chain uses TRBV30 with TRBJ1-5, with unresolved D. V was clipped by 2 bases and J by 1 base, with 6 bases between them. CDR1 and CDR2 from the germline V gene are GTSNPN and SVGIG (reference sequence). This CDR3 is 13 amino acids long. CDR3 in amino acids: CAWSSGSNQPQHF. CDR3 in DNA: TGTGCCTGGAGTTCCGGGAGCAATCAGCCCCAGCATTTT.

The chain uses TRBV27 and TRBJ2-6; D is perhaps TRBD2 (6 bases). The CDR3 has 16 residues. Trimming cost V 5 bases and J 0 bases, with 11 bases left between them. Germline V gene lookup returns CDR1 MNHEY and CDR2 SMNVEV (reference sequence). CDR3 sequence: CASSPGGGSGANVLTF. CDR3 nucleotide sequence: TGTGCCAGCAGTCCCGGGGGAGGCTCTGGGGCCAACGTCCTGACTTTC.

V is TRBV9 and J is TRBJ2-7, with D hard to call. The CDR3 has 17 residues. In germline, CDR1 is SGDLS, CDR2 YYNGEE. Deletions cut 2 bases from V and 6 bases from J, with 24 bases between. The CDR3 coding sequence is TGTGCCAGCAGCGTTCCTCAACCGACACCCGGGTCTGGCGAGCAGTACTTC. Protein product: CASSVPQPTPGSGEQYF.

The V gene is TRBV27, the J gene TRBJ2-7; weak D call: TRBD1 (5 bases). The germline CDR1 and CDR2 sequences are MNHEY and SMNVEV (reference sequence). V lost 5 bases and J lost 7, with 18 bases in between. The CDR3 contains 14 residues. The CDR3 bases are TGTGCCAGCAGTCCTTGGGGTGGGGCCACTGAGCAGTACTTC. This translates into CASSPWGGATEQYF.

This chain links TRBV27 with TRBJ2-3; no firm D call. The CDR3 sequence is 14 residues long. V was cut by 0 bases and J by 9 bases, with 13 bases left in between. The germline gives CDR1 MNHEY, CDR2 SMNVEV (reference sequence). The CDR3 reads CASSLSPRLRTQYF. CDR3 bases: TGTGCCAGCAGTTTATCCCCTAGACTTAGGACGCAGTATTTT.

The chain uses TRBV18 and TRBJ2-2; D unclear. The CDR3 is 16 residues long. V lost 1 base, J lost 0 bases, and 9 bases lay in between. In germline, CDR1 is KGHSH, CDR2 LQKENI. CDR3 sequence (DNA): TGTGCCAGCTCACCACTCGGACCCCCGAACACCGGGGAGCTGTTTTTT. Protein: CASSPLGPPNTGELFF.

The sample holds one count of this clonotype. V usage is TRBV20-1 and J usage is TRBJ2-3, with a weak D call TRBD1 (6 bases). Germline V gives CDR1 DFQATT, CDR2 SNEGSKA (reference sequence). Trimming stripped 5 bases from V and 6 bases from J, with 15 bases between. CDR3 length: 13 residues. The CDR3 here is CSAPGEEVDTQYF. DNA of the CDR3: TGCAGTGCTCCAGGGGAAGAGGTGGATACGCAGTATTTT.

This rearrangement joins TRBV20-1 to TRBJ2-7; 9 bases are a match to TRBD1. CDR3 length: 15 residues. V shed 5 bases and J 2 bases; nucleotides not matched to a gene: 10. Germline loops: CDR1 DFQATT, CDR2 SNEGSKA (reference sequence). The CDR3 protein is CSAAPSRDRAYEQYF. The DNA for the CDR3 is TGCAGTGCTGCTCCCTCTCGGGACAGGGCCTACGAGCAGTACTTC.

This chain uses TRBV6-6 with TRBJ2-5; D unclear. The CDR3 contains 14 residues. The V gene lost 2 bases and the J gene lost 1 base, with 8 bases spanning the gap. Germline CDR1 MNHNY, CDR2 SVGAGI (reference sequence). The CDR3: CASSYVTLQETQYF. The CDR3 region has the DNA TGTGCCAGCAGTTACGTGACCCTCCAAGAGACCCAGTACTTC.

This clonotype is a singleton in its sample. The chain joins TRBV7-9 to TRBJ2-2, with 10 nucleotides matching TRBD2. The V gene end was trimmed by 4 bases and the J gene end by 5 bases; junction bases not matched to a gene: 4. The germline gives CDR1 SEHNR, CDR2 FQNEAQ (reference sequence). There are 15 residues in the CDR3. CDR3 loop: CASSSGTSVTGELFF. CDR3 coding DNA: TGTGCCAGCAGCTCCGGGACTAGCGTAACCGGGGAGCTGTTTTTT.

The V and J genes are TRBV29-1 and TRBJ2-1, with 8 bases that match TRBD2. The CDR3 has 15 residues. Germline lookup yields CDR1 SQVTM and CDR2 ANQGSEA. Trimming removed 3 bases from V and 6 bases from J; junction bases left unmatched: 10. CDR3 sequence reads: CSVDTGLVSPNEQFF. CDR3 in DNA: TGCAGCGTTGATACGGGACTAGTTAGTCCCAATGAGCAGTTCTTC.